This entry concerns a single T cell receptor beta chain. Its antigen is not known. This sample is drawn from a study of cytomegalovirus exposure and HLA in healthy donors. Points from the study as a whole: A later analysis, which compared TCR beta chains of equal frequency, found the HLA-associated ones more clonally expanded.

With 60 Vbeta and 13 Jbeta primers, the PCR was carried out. The repertoire was sequenced with immunoSEQ multiplex PCR; TCRdb's copy has only in-frame clones and lacks some. The repertoire holds 150,000 or so clones, with about four fifths as singletons. Trimming removed 1 base from V and 4 bases from J; junction bases left unmatched: 5. This CDR3 spans 17 amino acids. Germline V gene sequence: CDR1 SGHAT, CDR2 FQNNGV. J is TRBJ2-2 and V is TRBV11-2; 11 positions agree with TRBD1. This sequence was found in a woman aged 45-65 years in good health and CMV-seropositive. Sequenced: PBMCs. For the CDR3, the DNA is TGTGCCAGCAGCTTAGTCCCCGGGACAGGGGGCACCGGGGAGCTGTTTTTT. This sequence encodes CASSLVPGTGGTGELFF. The variable domain in full, completed from reference TRBV11-2 and TRBJ2-2, reads EAGVAQSPRYKIIEKRQSVAFWCNPISGHATLYWYQQILGQGPKLLIQFQNNGVVDDSQLPKDRFSAERLKGVDSTLKIQPAKLEDSAVYLCASSLVPGTGGTGELFFGEGSRLTVL.